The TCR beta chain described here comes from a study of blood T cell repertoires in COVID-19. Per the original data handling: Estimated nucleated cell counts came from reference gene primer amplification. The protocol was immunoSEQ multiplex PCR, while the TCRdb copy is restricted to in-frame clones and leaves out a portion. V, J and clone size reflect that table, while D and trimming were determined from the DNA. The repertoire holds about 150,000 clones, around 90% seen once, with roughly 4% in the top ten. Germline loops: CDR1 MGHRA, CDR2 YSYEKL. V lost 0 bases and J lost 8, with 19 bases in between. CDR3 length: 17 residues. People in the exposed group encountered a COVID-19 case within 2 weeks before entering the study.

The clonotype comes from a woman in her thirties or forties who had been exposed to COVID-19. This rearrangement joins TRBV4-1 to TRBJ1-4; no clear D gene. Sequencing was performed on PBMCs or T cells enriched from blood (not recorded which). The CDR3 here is CASSQDHTGTMGEKLFF. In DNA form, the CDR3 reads TGCGCCAGCAGCCAAGACCATACCGGCACAATGGGCGAAAAACTGTTTTTT.